The source of this TCR beta chain is a study of graft-versus-host responses after intestinal transplantation. Across the whole study: Each recipient received anti-thymocyte globulin induction, then tacrolimus and steroids for 3 to 4 years. Study observations and caveats: Allografts from individuals with graft-donor T cell macrochimerism displayed high graft-versus-host to host-versus-graft clonal ratios.

Only in-frame clones appear in the TCRdb table, and some are missing; sequencing was by immunoSEQ multiplex PCR. Of tens of thousands of clones listed, around 90% are singletons. Comment on this clone: Its matching antigen is unknown.

V lost 3 bases, J lost 0 bases, and 8 bases stayed unmatched. CDR3 size: 17 residues. Germline V gives CDR1 LNHDA, CDR2 SQIVND (reference sequence). This clonotype originated in a human donor who was the organ donor for an intestinal transplant. V and J are TRBV19 and TRBJ2-1, with 7 bases identical to TRBD2. The sequences come from unstimulated CD8+ T cells sorted from spleen or lymph node cells, collected before transplant. CDR3 protein: CASSMITSASSYNEQFF. Written as DNA, the CDR3 is TGTGCCAGTAGTATGATTACTAGCGCAAGCTCCTACAATGAGCAGTTCTTC.